Below, 23 T cell receptor beta chains from the same sample are listed, as sequenced in a study of cytomegalovirus exposure and HLA in healthy donors. The PCR ran on 60 Vbeta and 13 Jbeta primers. The method was immunoSEQ multiplex PCR; TCRdb's version includes in-frame clones alone and lacks a portion of them. The sample holds under 250,000 clones; about 82% are singletons and the top ten take under 3%. The specimen sequenced was PBMCs. Source of these receptors: a woman aged 45 to 65 in good health and CMV-seronegative.

The chain carries TRBV5-4 and TRBJ2-6, with unresolved D. The V end was cut by 3 bases, the J end by 2 bases, with 12 bases between. From germline, CDR1 is SGHNT and CDR2 YYREEE (reference sequence). The CDR3 length is 16 residues. The CDR3 DNA reads as TGTGCCAGCAGCTATCAGATCCGCCCTGGGGCCAACGTCCTGACTTTC. Protein product: CASSYQIRPGANVLTF.

This clone was seen just once. The V and J genes are TRBV6-5 and TRBJ1-2; TRBD1 aligns across 7 bases. The germline V gene encodes CDR1 MNHEY and CDR2 SVGAGI. V gave up 4 bases and J gave up 4 bases; unmatched junction bases: 6. The CDR3 spans 14 residues. The DNA of the CDR3 is TGTGCCAGCAGTTTGAGGGGGCGGTCCTATGGCTACACCTTC. Residues: CASSLRGRSYGYTF.

This chain links TRBV9 with TRBJ2-5; 9 bases fit TRBD2. Per the germline V gene, CDR1 is SGDLS and CDR2 is YYNGEE. The J segment lost 2 bases and the V segment lost 0 bases, leaving 5 bases of the junction unmatched. This CDR3 is built from 16 residues. CDR3 nucleotide sequence: TGTGCCAGCAGCGTAGGAGTGGCGGGAGGGCAAGAGACCCAGTACTTC. This sequence encodes CASSVGVAGGQETQYF.

The rearrangement joins TRBV5-1 to TRBJ2-5; 9 positions match TRBD2. Gene TRBJ2-7 matches the end of the DNA better, so the J call may be wrong. Germline-derived CDR1 and CDR2 are SGHRS and YFSETQ. The CDR3 is 14 residues long. The CDR3 sequence: CASSLATSGYEQYF. The CDR3 DNA reads TGCGCCAGCAGCTTGGCGACTAGCGGTTACGAGCAGTACTTC.

The chain combines TRBV5-1 with TRBJ2-7; 9 nucleotides agree with TRBD1. Germline trimming cut 5 bases from V and 3 bases from J; bases unmatched to any gene: 9. Germline CDR1 reads SGHRS; CDR2 reads YFSETQ. This CDR3 is built from 15 residues. The CDR3 sequence is CASRQTGTGSYEQYF. The CDR3 DNA follows: TGCGCCAGCAGGCAGACCGGGACAGGGAGCTACGAGCAGTACTTC.

This clone was picked up one time. The chain has TRBV5-1 and TRBJ2-3; 8 bases are shared with TRBD2. This CDR3 spans 19 amino acids. The J segment lost 0 bases and the V segment lost 0 bases, leaving 12 bases of the junction unmatched. Germline CDR1 reads SGHRS; CDR2 reads YFSETQ. The CDR3 sequence is CASSLAVITSGTSTDTQYF. DNA of the CDR3: TGCGCCAGCAGCTTGGCTGTGATTACTAGCGGTACTAGCACAGATACGCAGTATTTT.

The CDR3 region has the DNA TGTGCCAGCTCACCTTCGACAGCCGAGAAGTATGGCTACACCTTC. Protein product: CASSPSTAEKYGYTF. The rearrangement uses TRBV18 and TRBJ1-2; TRBD1 might be the D (5 bases). Trimming took 3 bases from V and 5 from J, leaving 16 bases between them. Germline-derived CDR1 and CDR2 are KGHSH and LQKENI. The CDR3 consists of 15 residues.

The chain carries TRBV6-1 and TRBJ1-1, with D hard to call. Germline loops: CDR1 MNHNS, CDR2 SASEGT. This CDR3 contains 14 residues. V was shortened by 3 bases and J by 0 bases, with 8 bases between the two germline ends. The DNA for the CDR3 is TGTGCCAGCAGTGAGACAAACTTGAACACTGAAGCTTTCTTT. Encoded protein: CASSETNLNTEAFF.

The CDR3 here is CASSLLAGDWDEQYF. CDR3 in DNA: TGTGCCAGCAGTTTATTGGCGGGAGATTGGGACGAGCAGTACTTC. The chain recombines TRBV27 with TRBJ2-7, with 7 positions matching TRBD2. This CDR3 comprises 15 residues. CDR1 is MNHEY and CDR2 is SMNVEV in the germline V gene (reference sequence). The V gene end was trimmed by 1 base and the J gene end by 5 bases; junction bases not matched to a gene: 8.

The V gene is TRBV18, the J gene TRBJ2-7; 11 bases match TRBD2. With V trimmed by 5 bases and J by 6 bases, 9 bases remained unmatched. The CDR3 runs 15 residues. CDR1 KGHSH and CDR2 LQKENI come from the germline V gene. CDR3 residues: CASSDQGTSGGEQYF. Here the CDR3 DNA reads TGTGCCAGCTCAGACCAAGGGACTAGCGGAGGCGAGCAGTACTTC. Based on the CDR3 plus reference TRBV18 and TRBJ2-7, the full variable domain is NAGVMQNPRHLVRRRGQEARLRCSPMKGHSHVYWYRQLPEEGLKFMVYLQKENIIDESGMPKERFSAEFPKEGPSILRIQQVVRGDSAAYFCASSDQGTSGGEQYFGPGTRLTVT.

V usage is TRBV28 and J usage is TRBJ1-2; possibly TRBD1 for D (6 bases). V was clipped by 7 bases and J by 4 bases, with 22 bases between them. Germline V lookup: CDR1 MDHEN, CDR2 SYDVKM. CDR3 length: 16 amino acids. In nucleotides, the CDR3 is TGTGCCAGCATCACCGGTGCTCGGGGGGCCAGCTATGGCTACACCTTC. It translates to CASITGARGASYGYTF.

The chain is built from TRBV4-1 and TRBJ2-1; D may be TRBD2 (7 bases). The CDR3 consists of 18 residues. V lost 3 bases, J lost 0 bases, and 18 bases lay in between. Germline assignment: CDR1 MGHRA and CDR2 YSYEKL. The CDR3 is CASSQPRRGGDSYNEQFF. The CDR3 DNA reads as TGCGCCAGCAGCCAGCCGCGCCGAGGGGGGGACTCCTACAATGAGCAGTTCTTC.

This clone was seen only a few times. The rearrangement uses TRBV10-3 and TRBJ2-7; the match to TRBD2 covers 8 bases. The CDR3 contains 14 residues. The V gene's germline CDR1 is ENHRY and CDR2 SYGVKD. The V segment lost 5 bases and the J segment 4 bases; nucleotides outside the gene matches: 7. The CDR3 spells CAISPIGLAYEQYF. The DNA of the CDR3 is TGTGCCATCAGTCCTATTGGACTAGCTTACGAGCAGTACTTC.

This chain links TRBV6-5 with TRBJ2-3; TRBD2 aligns across 9 bases. Per germline, CDR1 MNHEY and CDR2 SVGAGI. J gave up 2 bases and V 5 bases, and 5 bases lay outside the gene matches. This CDR3 spans 15 amino acids. The CDR3 loop reads CASSASGIVTDTQYF. CDR3 DNA sequence: TGTGCCAGCAGTGCTAGCGGGATTGTCACAGATACGCAGTATTTT.

The chain links TRBV6-4 to TRBJ1-1, with 9 bases matching TRBD1. Trimming removed 6 bases from V and 5 bases from J; junction bases left unmatched: 7. This CDR3 comprises 14 residues. Germline CDR1 reads MRHNA; CDR2 reads SNTAGT. CDR3 nucleotides: TGTGCCAGCAGCCCCGGGACAGGGTTGACTGAAGCTTTCTTT. Translation gives CASSPGTGLTEAFF.

This clone was detected only once. J is TRBJ2-3 and V is TRBV4-3; D is possibly TRBD2 (5 bases). The length of the CDR3 is 16 residues. V lost 0 bases to trimming and J lost 4 bases, with 14 bases between them. Per the germline V gene, CDR1 is LGHNA and CDR2 is YSLEER. CDR3 in amino acids: CASSQELAGRADTQYF. CDR3 in DNA: TGCGCCAGCAGCCAAGAATTGGCGGGCCGGGCAGATACGCAGTATTTT.

This sequence joins TRBV7-8 and TRBJ2-2; tentatively, D is TRBD1 (6 bases). The germline V gene encodes CDR1 SGHVS and CDR2 FQNEAQ. This CDR3 comprises 13 residues. V lost 5 bases and J lost 6, with 10 bases in between. The CDR3 nucleotides are TGTGCCAGCAGCCTACAGGGTTCCGGGGAGCTGTTTTTT. Translation: CASSLQGSGELFF.

The V call is TRBV7-2, the J call TRBJ2-5, with 9 nucleotides matching TRBD2. V dropped 6 bases and J dropped 2; count of bases not matched to a gene: 7. The CDR3 extends over 15 amino acids. Germline V gives CDR1 SGHTA, CDR2 FQGNSA. The CDR3 spells CASRVAGVGQETQYF. The CDR3 nucleotides are TGTGCCAGCAGGGTAGCGGGAGTGGGACAAGAGACCCAGTACTTC.

V usage is TRBV14 and J usage is TRBJ1-1; no reliable D call. Germline CDR1 SGHDN, CDR2 FVKESK. The V and J ends lost 2 bases and 0 bases respectively, with 4 bases between them. This CDR3 spans 13 amino acids. This CDR3 reads CASSQQMNTEAFF. The CDR3 bases are TGTGCCAGCAGCCAACAGATGAACACTGAAGCTTTCTTT.

The rearrangement links TRBV2 to TRBJ2-5, with 9 bases that match TRBD2. After removal of 7 bases from V and 5 bases from J, the junction contained 8 bases not matched to a gene. Germline CDR1 and CDR2: SNHLY and FYNNEI. The CDR3 runs 14 residues. CDR3 loop: CASTWREGRETQYF. For the CDR3, the DNA is TGTGCCAGCACTTGGCGGGAGGGCCGGGAGACCCAGTACTTC.

The CDR3 loop reads CASSESVAIYF. The CDR3 bases are TGTGCCAGCAGCGAAAGCGTCGCCATATATTTT. The rearrangement joins TRBV2 to TRBJ1-3, with D uncertain. V lost 6 bases, J lost 11 bases, and 11 bases lay in between. CDR1 and CDR2 (germline): SNHLY, FYNNEI. CDR3 length equals 11 residues.

V usage is TRBV6-1 and J usage is TRBJ2-7; TRBD1 aligns across 7 bases. CDR1 is MNHNS and CDR2 is SASEGT in the germline V gene. With 6 bases clipped from V and 7 bases from J, the junction kept 6 bases outside the gene matches. The CDR3 extends over 12 amino acids. The CDR3 sequence is CASRATGPEQYF. CDR3 sequence (DNA): TGTGCCAGCAGAGCGACAGGGCCGGAGCAGTACTTC.

The J gene is TRBJ2-3, the V gene TRBV18, with 8 bases aligning to TRBD2. This CDR3 region has 16 residues. Germline V gene data show CDR1 as KGHSH and CDR2 as LQKENI. After removal of 3 bases from V and 3 bases from J, the junction contained 8 bases not matched to a gene. The CDR3: CASSPLGLGVTDTQYF. DNA of the CDR3: TGTGCCAGCTCACCGTTGGGACTAGGGGTAACAGATACGCAGTATTTT.